The 4 T cell receptor beta chains below all came from one sample that was sequenced in a study of human T cells and chemical hapten exposure. TCRdb re-called the RACE reads with MiXCR, one entry per CDR3 protein. This table has 65,000 to 95,000 distinct CDR3 sequences, 7% to 9.5% appearing once. The time point denotes: healthy volunteer bleed at 6 weeks. Total RNA extraction was carried out from unfractionated whole blood. Sequencing was done on a sample of whole blood. The receptors here all came from a female donor in good health. Some clones in this sample may be carry-over from other donors' samples.

The sample holds many counts of this clonotype. This rearrangement joins TRBV11-2 to TRBJ2-5, with D maybe TRBD1 (5 bases). Trimming pared 5 bases from V and 1 base from J, leaving 20 bases between. Per the germline V gene, CDR1 is SGHAT and CDR2 is FQNNGV. This CDR3 contains 17 residues. CDR3 in amino acids: CASSQGTVARSQETQYF. The DNA of the CDR3 is TGTGCCAGCAGCCAGGGTACTGTGGCTCGGTCCCAAGAGACCCAGTACTTC.

V is TRBV18 and J is TRBJ2-4; D possibly corresponds to TRBD1 (5 bases). Germline-derived CDR1 and CDR2 are KGHSH and LQKENI. The CDR3 runs to 15 residues. Trimming shortened V by 0 bases and J by 4 bases, and 10 bases separated the two germline ends. CDR3 protein: CASSPPSGPKNIQYF. The CDR3 coding sequence is TGTGCCAGCTCACCACCATCAGGGCCAAAAAACATTCAGTACTTC.

On this clonotype itself: A much larger clone is a single base away; this may be a read error. The V and J genes are TRBV5-1 and TRBJ2-1, with 9 positions matching TRBD2. Unmatched junction bases numbered 9, after V lost 3 bases and J lost 8 bases. Germline loops: CDR1 SGHRS, CDR2 YFSETQ. This CDR3 region has 15 residues. The CDR3, as DNA: TGCGCCAGCAGCTCGGCTAGCGGGGCGGTGGATGAGCAGTTCTTC. Protein sequence: CASSSASGAVDEQFF.

This clonotype showed up many times. A junction end diverges from the germline sequence, so it may reflect a read error. The V and J genes are TRBV15 and TRBJ2-5; D is uncertain. The length of the CDR3 is 11 residues. Germline CDR1 and CDR2: LNHNV and YYDKDF (reference sequence). Here the CDR3 DNA reads TGTGCCACCAGCAGAGATTTCTTCTGGTCCTTC. It yields the protein CATSRDFFWSF. The entire variable domain, with the rest obtained from reference TRBV15 and TRBJ2-5, is as follows: DAMVIQNPRYQVTQFGKPVTLSCSQTLNHNVMYWYQQKSSQAPKLLFHYYDKDFNNEADTPDNFQSRRPNTSFCFLDIRSPGLGDTAMYLCATSRDFFWSFGPGTRLLVL.